This entry lists 28 T cell receptor beta chains sequenced from one sample in a study of shared clonotypes between healthy human individuals. TCRdb keeps only in-frame clones here, not all; method: immunoSEQ multiplex PCR. Among 190,000 or so clones listed, over 50% were seen once. The sample taken for sequencing was memory CD4+ T cells sorted from blood. The sample's subset: CD45RA-negative fraction. The receptors stem from a man aged 25 to 45 in good health.

In its sample, this clone was seen a few times. The chain joins TRBV6-5 to TRBJ2-2; a weak D match, TRBD2 (6 bases). The CDR3 contains 13 residues. Deletions cut 8 bases from V and 7 bases from J, with 14 bases between. Germline loops: CDR1 MNHEY, CDR2 SVGAGI. The CDR3 bases are TGTGCCAGCTGTGGGAGGCCTATCGGGGAGCTGTTTTTT. This translates into CASCGRPIGELFF.

The chain employs TRBV30 and TRBJ1-5; D may be TRBD1 (5 bases). Deletions cut 3 bases from V and 6 bases from J, with 9 bases between. CDR1 GTSNPN and CDR2 SVGIG come from the germline V gene (reference sequence). The CDR3 is made up of 12 amino acids. The CDR3 reads CAWSGGAQPQHF. For the CDR3, the DNA is TGTGCCTGGAGCGGAGGGGCTCAGCCCCAGCATTTT.

The chain employs TRBV6-5 and TRBJ2-7; D is possibly TRBD1 (6 bases). Trimming stripped 7 bases from V and 3 bases from J, with 10 bases between. The V gene's germline CDR1 is MNHEY and CDR2 SVGAGI. This CDR3 is 12 amino acids long. The CDR3 region is CASKLQGYEQYF. The CDR3 DNA reads as TGTGCCAGCAAACTACAGGGCTACGAGCAGTACTTC.

This clone was detected ten times or more. This chain connects TRBV28 to TRBJ1-5; weak D call: TRBD1 (6 bases). Trimming removed 3 bases from V and 5 bases from J, with 14 bases in between. The CDR3 is 15 residues long. Germline loops: CDR1 MDHEN, CDR2 SYDVKM. The CDR3 protein is CASSLVKGGDQPQHF. The CDR3 region has the DNA TGTGCCAGCAGTTTGGTGAAGGGGGGGGATCAGCCCCAGCATTTT.

This clone was observed a handful of times. The chain uses TRBV28 and TRBJ2-3; no firm D call. Germline CDR1 is MDHEN and CDR2 is SYDVKM. This CDR3 spans 12 amino acids. V was pared by 5 bases and J by 6 bases, with 9 bases between. The CDR3 nucleotides read TGTGCCAGCAGTCAAACCGTGGATACGCAGTATTTT. Its translation: CASSQTVDTQYF.

This clone was recorded a few times. The rearrangement uses TRBV5-1 and TRBJ1-2; tentatively, D is TRBD1 (6 bases). Germline V gene sequence: CDR1 SGHRS, CDR2 YFSETQ. This CDR3 comprises 16 residues. Trimming took 6 bases from V and 0 from J, leaving 18 bases between them. In nucleotides, the CDR3 is TGCGCCAGCAACAAGGGGGATTCTACAGCTAACTATGGCTACACCTTC. Protein: CASNKGDSTANYGYTF.

The chain joins TRBV27 to TRBJ2-4; 9 nucleotides match TRBD1. CDR1 MNHEY and CDR2 SMNVEV come from the germline V gene (reference sequence). Losses at the gene ends were 5 bases for V and 9 bases for J; bases not matched to a gene: 11. The CDR3 length is 15 residues. The CDR3 DNA is TGTGCCAGCAGTGGAAGGACAGGGGCGAGGGTCATTCAGTACTTC. This sequence encodes CASSGRTGARVIQYF.

This clone has a count of ten or more. The rearrangement links TRBV6-1 to TRBJ1-5; no clear D. Germline CDR1 and CDR2: MNHNS and SASEGT. The CDR3 has 15 residues. V lost 7 bases to trimming and J lost 0 bases, with 13 bases between them. For the CDR3, the DNA is TGTGCCAGCAAGCCTACGCAAAATAGCAATCAGCCCCAGCATTTT. Translated: CASKPTQNSNQPQHF.

This sequence joins TRBV28 and TRBJ2-1; weak D call: TRBD2 (5 bases). The germline CDR1 and CDR2 sequences are MDHEN and SYDVKM. V gave up 4 bases and J gave up 6 bases, with 7 bases separating them. The CDR3 spans 12 residues. This CDR3 is CASSSGLNEQFF. The CDR3 nucleotides read TGTGCCAGCAGTTCCGGACTCAATGAGCAGTTCTTC.

Details on this clone: Other DNA sequences within the sample encode an identical CDR3. The rearrangement links TRBV28 to TRBJ2-7; unclear D gene. In germline, CDR1 is MDHEN, CDR2 SYDVKM. V was clipped by 2 bases and J by 1 base, with 6 bases between them. This CDR3 spans 13 amino acids. The CDR3 protein is CASSLSISYEQYF. CDR3 DNA sequence: TGTGCCAGCAGTTTAAGTATTTCCTACGAGCAGTACTTC.

This clone was counted a few times. This chain uses TRBV2 with TRBJ1-5; TRBD1 might be the D (5 bases). This CDR3 is 16 amino acids long. Germline V lookup: CDR1 SNHLY, CDR2 FYNNEI. Trimming pared 7 bases from V and 4 bases from J, leaving 20 bases between. The CDR3 reads CASTRPGQGGNQPQHF. The CDR3 DNA reads TGTGCCAGCACCCGGCCCGGGCAGGGTGGTAATCAGCCCCAGCATTTT.

A few counts support this clone. The chain joins TRBV6-5 to TRBJ1-1; D gene ambiguous. The CDR3 is 13 amino acids. Germline V gene data show CDR1 as MNHEY and CDR2 as SVGAGI. Trimming took off 5 bases at V and 9 bases at J, with 16 bases between the two ends. DNA for the CDR3: TGTGCCAGCAGTCCAATGGCCGGGGATAAAGCTTTCTTT. Translated: CASSPMAGDKAFF.

This chain joins TRBV5-1 and TRBJ2-2; D unresolved. CDR3 length equals 12 residues. V shed 0 bases and J shed 7 bases, with 4 bases lying between them. CDR1 and CDR2 from the germline V gene are SGHRS and YFSETQ. CDR3 in DNA: TGCGCCAGCAGCTTGGACGGCGGGGAGCTGTTTTTT. Translated: CASSLDGGELFF.

The chain links TRBV19 to TRBJ2-1, with 12 bases lining up with TRBD2. The J segment lost 7 bases and the V segment lost 2 bases, leaving 6 bases of the junction unmatched. The CDR3 length is 16 residues. Per the germline V gene, CDR1 is LNHDA and CDR2 is SQIVND (reference sequence). The CDR3 DNA reads TGTGCCAGTAGTATAAGTTTACTAGCGGGAGGAAATGAGCAGTTCTTC. Protein product: CASSISLLAGGNEQFF. The entire variable domain, with the rest obtained from reference TRBV19 and TRBJ2-1, is as follows: DGGITQSPKYLFRKEGQNVTLSCEQNLNHDAMYWYRQDPGQGLRLIYYSQIVNDFQKGDIAEGYSVSREKKESFPLTVTSAQKNPTAFYLCASSISLLAGGNEQFFGPGTRLTVL.

This rearrangement joins TRBV29-1 to TRBJ2-3; D remains unclear. Germline values: CDR1 SQVTM, CDR2 ANQGSEA. This CDR3 contains 12 residues. V was trimmed by 2 bases and J by 10 bases, leaving 13 bases between them. As DNA, the CDR3 is TGCAGCGTTGAACCCACGCCAAACTCGCAGTATTTT. Encoded protein: CSVEPTPNSQYF.

The chain couples TRBV5-4 to TRBJ2-3; TRBD1 agrees at 7 bases. Germline CDR1 SGHNT, CDR2 YYREEE (reference sequence). V dropped 4 bases and J dropped 4; count of bases not matched to a gene: 3. This CDR3 has 13 residues. The CDR3 DNA sequence: TGTGCCAGCAGCCAGCAGGGGGCAGATACGCAGTATTTT. It is translated as CASSQQGADTQYF. Full variable domain (missing parts from reference TRBV5-4 and TRBJ2-3): ETGVTQSPTHLIKTRGQQVTLRCSSQSGHNTVSWYQQALGQGPQFIFQYYREEENGRGNFPPRFSGLQFPNYSSELNVNALELDDSALYLCASSQQGADTQYFGPGTRLTVL.

This clone was found a few times. This sequence joins TRBV5-1 and TRBJ2-1; tentatively, D is TRBD1 (6 bases). Germline V gives CDR1 SGHRS, CDR2 YFSETQ. The length of the CDR3 is 15 residues. Trimming removed 1 base at V and 4 bases at J, with 12 bases between. CDR3: CASSLRGSQYNEQFF. The CDR3 coding sequence is TGCGCCAGCAGCTTGAGGGGGTCCCAATACAATGAGCAGTTCTTC. Complete variable domain (other parts from reference TRBV5-1 and TRBJ2-1): KAGVTQTPRYLIKTRGQQVTLSCSPISGHRSVSWYQQTPGQGLQFLFEYFSETQRNKGNFPGRFSGRQFSNSRSEMNVSTLELGDSALYLCASSLRGSQYNEQFFGPGTRLTVL.

This chain links TRBV5-5 with TRBJ2-3; 7 nucleotides align to TRBD2. Trimming took 9 bases from V and 2 from J; bases not matched to a gene: 9. Germline assignment: CDR1 SGHKS and CDR2 YYEKEE (reference sequence). This CDR3 spans 14 amino acids. Here the CDR3 reads CATMVGGATDTQYF. The CDR3 nucleotides are TGTGCCACGATGGTGGGAGGGGCCACAGATACGCAGTATTTT.

This clone was recorded a few times. The rearrangement uses TRBV9 and TRBJ1-4; the match to TRBD1 covers 7 bases. There are 15 residues in the CDR3. CDR1 is SGDLS and CDR2 is YYNGEE in the germline V gene. With V trimmed by 4 bases and J by 6 bases, 9 bases remained unmatched. CDR3 bases: TGTGCCAGCAGCTTCCCGGGACAGAGCCATGAAAAACTGTTTTTT. Amino acids: CASSFPGQSHEKLFF. Full variable domain (outside the CDR3, taken from reference TRBV9 and TRBJ1-4): DSGVTQTPKHLITATGQRVTLRCSPRSGDLSVYWYQQSLDQGLQFLIQYYNGEERAKGNILERFSAQQFPDLHSELNLSSLELGDSALYFCASSFPGQSHEKLFFGSGTQLSVL.

The CDR3, as DNA: TGTGCCAGCATGGTGAACACTGAAGCTTTCTTT. It yields the protein CASMVNTEAFF. The chain joins TRBV2 to TRBJ1-1; no firm D call. The CDR3 contains 11 residues. V was shortened by 7 bases and J by 0 bases, with 3 bases between the two germline ends. Germline values: CDR1 SNHLY, CDR2 FYNNEI.

The J gene is TRBJ1-5, the V gene TRBV7-6; TRBD1 agrees at 7 bases. Per the germline V gene, CDR1 is SGHVS and CDR2 is FNYEAQ. Germline trimming cut 4 bases from V and 5 bases from J; bases unmatched to any gene: 8. CDR3 length equals 15 residues. The DNA for the CDR3 is TGTGCCAGCAGCTCGACAGGGTTTAGAGATCAGCCCCAGCATTTT. Its translation: CASSSTGFRDQPQHF.

The chain carries TRBV7-6 and TRBJ2-3; 9 bases align to TRBD2. The CDR3 is made up of 16 amino acids. Per germline, CDR1 SGHVS and CDR2 FNYEAQ. V was clipped by 1 base and J by 6 bases; unmatched bases: 8. In DNA form, the CDR3 reads TGTGCCAGCAGCTTAGGGGCGGGAGGGCCGTTCGATACGCAGTATTTT. Protein product: CASSLGAGGPFDTQYF.

The chain recombines TRBV5-6 with TRBJ2-7; D is possibly TRBD2 (6 bases). Germline V gene lookup returns CDR1 SGHDT and CDR2 YYEEEE. This CDR3 region has 14 residues. Trimming stripped 2 bases from V and 2 bases from J, with 11 bases between. The CDR3 nucleotides are TGTGCCAGCAGCTTTGGGACTGTTACCTACGAGCAGTACTTC. This sequence encodes CASSFGTVTYEQYF.

Remarks on this clone: Since a much larger clone is just one base distant, this may be a read error. The sample contains more than one DNA sequence encoding this CDR3. This chain links TRBV20-1 with TRBJ2-1; D remains unclear. CDR1 DFQATT and CDR2 SNEGSKA come from the germline V gene (reference sequence). The CDR3 contains 11 residues. V was trimmed by 1 base and J by 4 bases, leaving 2 bases between them. The CDR3 DNA reads as TGCAGTGCTAGAGTATACAATGAGCAGTTCTTC. Protein sequence: CSARVYNEQFF.

In this sample, this clone turned up many times. The rearrangement joins TRBV30 to TRBJ2-7; D is uncertain. This CDR3 is 14 amino acids long. Germline-derived CDR1 and CDR2 are GTSNPN and SVGIG (reference sequence). Trimming left V 1 base short and J 3 bases short, with 13 bases between. CDR3 residues: CAWSATVTFYEQYF. DNA of the CDR3: TGTGCCTGGAGTGCTACAGTGACTTTCTACGAGCAGTACTTC.

This chain uses TRBV5-1 with TRBJ2-5; TRBD2 aligns across 7 bases. The ends lost 6 bases at V and 5 bases at J; junction bases unmatched: 13. The CDR3 is 15 residues long. Germline CDR1 and CDR2: SGHRS and YFSETQ. The chain's CDR3 is CASTPEGTGGETQYF. CDR3 DNA sequence: TGCGCCAGCACCCCCGAGGGGACCGGGGGGGAGACCCAGTACTTC.

The rearrangement joins TRBV7-2 to TRBJ2-7; 9 nucleotides agree with TRBD1. V gave up 7 bases and J gave up 1 base; unmatched junction bases: 5. Germline V CDR1 and CDR2: SGHTA, FQGNSA. The CDR3 length is 14 residues. The CDR3 reads CASTRDRGSYEQYF. The DNA of the CDR3 is TGTGCCAGCACCAGAGACAGGGGGTCCTACGAGCAGTACTTC.

Remarks on this clone: Within the sample, other DNA sequences also encode this same CDR3. The gene calls are TRBV7-2 and TRBJ2-1; the match to TRBD2 covers 11 bases. Germline CDR1 and CDR2: SGHTA and FQGNSA. V lost 5 bases to trimming and J lost 0 bases; unmatched junction nucleotides: 6. The CDR3 sequence is 17 residues long. CDR3 protein: CASSLGLAGSSYNEQFF. The CDR3 nucleotides read TGTGCCAGCAGCCTCGGACTAGCGGGCAGCTCCTACAATGAGCAGTTCTTC.